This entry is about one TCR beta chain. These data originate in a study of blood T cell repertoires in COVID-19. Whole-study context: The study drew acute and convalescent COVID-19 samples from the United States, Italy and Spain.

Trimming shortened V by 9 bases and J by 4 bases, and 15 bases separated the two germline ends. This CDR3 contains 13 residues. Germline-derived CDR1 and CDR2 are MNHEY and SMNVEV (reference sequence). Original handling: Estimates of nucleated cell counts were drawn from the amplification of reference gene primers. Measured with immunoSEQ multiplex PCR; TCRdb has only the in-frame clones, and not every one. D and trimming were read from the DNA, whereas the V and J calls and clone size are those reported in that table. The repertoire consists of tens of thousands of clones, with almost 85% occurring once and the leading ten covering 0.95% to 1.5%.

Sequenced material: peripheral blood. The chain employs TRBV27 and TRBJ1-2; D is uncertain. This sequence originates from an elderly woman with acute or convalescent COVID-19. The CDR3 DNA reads TGTGCCAGTCATAGTGCGGGAGGCTATGGCTACACCTTC. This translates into CASHSAGGYGYTF.